This is a list of T cell receptor beta chains from one sample in a study of human T cells and chemical hapten exposure. TCRdb itself ran the RACE reads through MiXCR, one entry per CDR3 protein. The sample has 85,000 to 90,000 distinct CDR3 sequences, around 10% seen once. The sample in question was whole blood, obtained in connection with sensitization to the hapten diphenylcyclopropenone (DPC). Receptors originate from a woman aged 40-49 years with alopecia areata. Some clones in this sample may be carry-over from other donors' samples. Both conserved end residues are part of each CDR3. The D gene is left open where the match is weak. Not all rows give a size; the values are once, few, many and, for expanded clones, a class.

few,TRBV27,TRBD1,TRBJ2-5,CASSPAWTGTQYF,TGTGCCAGCAGTCCCGCCTGGACAGGGACCCAGTACTTC
.,TRBV4-2,TRBD2,TRBJ2-1,CASSQGLAGGYSEQFF,TGTGCCAGCAGCCAGGGACTAGCGGGGGGCTACAGTGAGCAGTTCTTC
many,TRBV6-2/TRBV6-3,TRBD2,TRBJ2-1,CASSELAGAYNEQFF,TGTGCCAGCAGTGAGCTAGCGGGGGCGTACAATGAGCAGTTCTTC
many,TRBV28,TRBD2,TRBJ2-7,CASSLWTSFWDEQYF,TGTGCCAGCAGTTTGTGGACTAGTTTTTGGGACGAGCAGTACTTC
many,TRBV10-3,TRBD1,TRBJ2-1,CAISDRDRVNNEQFF,TGTGCCATCAGTGACAGGGACAGGGTAAACAATGAGCAGTTCTTC
few,TRBV15,.,TRBJ1-2,CATSRDTGTHYGYTF,TGTGCCACCAGCAGAGATACGGGGACACACTATGGCTACACCTTC
many,TRBV20-1,.,TRBJ1-1,CSASDRNTEAFF,TGCAGTGCGTCCGATCGGAACACTGAAGCTTTCTTT
many,TRBV6-2/TRBV6-3,TRBD1,TRBJ1-5,CASSYSTDRGELRGQPQHF,TGTGCCAGCAGTTACTCAACGGACAGGGGCGAACTTCGGGGTCAGCCCCAGCATTTT
few,TRBV5-1,.,TRBJ2-1,CASSLQQDYNEQFF,TGCGCTAGCAGCCTTCAACAGGACTACAATGAGCAGTTCTTC
few,TRBV7-2,.,TRBJ2-3,CASSPESTDTQYF,TGTGCCAGCAGCCCCGAGAGCACAGATACGCAGTATTTT
.,TRBV3-1,.,TRBJ1-4,CASSQYAGGLFF,TGTGCCAGCAGCCAGTATGCAGGCGGACTGTTTTTT
many,TRBV6-2/TRBV6-3,.,TRBJ2-2,CASSPPGRATGELFF,TGTGCCAGCAGTCCGCCGGGACGAGCAACCGGGGAGCTGTTTTTT
many,TRBV12-3/TRBV12-4,.,TRBJ1-1,CASSLRQRAFF,TGTGCCAGCAGTTTACGTCAGAGAGCTTTCTTT
many,TRBV7-9,.,TRBJ2-5,CATAGTSETQYF,TGTGCCACAGCCGGGACAAGTGAGACCCAGTACTTC
.,TRBV7-2,TRBD2,TRBJ2-6,CASSLSGGSNVLTF,TGTGCCAGCAGCTTATCGGGGGGATCCAACGTCCTGACTTTC
few,TRBV13,TRBD1,TRBJ1-2,CASSPEMGTGVRGYTF,TGTGCCAGCAGCCCCGAAATGGGGACAGGGGTACGGGGCTACACCTTC
many,TRBV5-1,.,TRBJ1-6,CASSFKQGNSPLHF,TGCGCCAGCAGCTTTAAACAGGGTAATTCACCCCTCCACTTT
.,TRBV6-2/TRBV6-3,TRBD2,TRBJ2-5,CASSFQLAEETQYF,TGTGCCAGCAGTTTCCAACTAGCGGAAGAGACCCAGTACTTC
many,TRBV12-3/TRBV12-4,.,TRBJ1-1,CASKIQGMTTEAFF,TGTGCCAGTAAGATACAGGGCATGACCACTGAAGCTTTCTTT
few,TRBV6-1,TRBD1,TRBJ2-1,CASRLTGQNNEQFF,TGTGCCAGCAGACTCACGGGACAGAACAATGAGCAGTTCTTC
few,TRBV20-1,.,TRBJ1-1,CSVTAAAMNTEAFF,TGCAGTGTCACGGCGGCAGCCATGAACACTGAAGCTTTCTTT
.,TRBV20-1,.,TRBJ1-4,CSAPRGSNEKLFF,TGCAGTGCTCCCCGGGGTTCTAATGAAAAACTGTTTTTT
few,TRBV11-2,.,TRBJ1-1,CASSQTLNTEAFF,TGTGCCAGCAGCCAGACACTGAACACTGAAGCTTTCTTT
.,TRBV20-1,TRBD2,TRBJ2-7,CSASLPRGDYEQYF,TGCAGTGCCTCCCTCCCGCGGGGGGACTACGAGCAGTACTTC
.,TRBV5-1,TRBD2,TRBJ2-1,CASSLPSGGTSPGQFF,TGCGCCAGCAGCTTGCCTAGCGGGGGGACCTCACCGGGGCAGTTCTTC
.,TRBV7-2,.,TRBJ2-4,CASTRGGSGNIQYF,TGTGCCAGCACCCGCGGCGGGTCGGGAAACATTCAGTACTTC
.,TRBV5-1,.,TRBJ1-6,CASRPGTYNSPLHF,TGCGCCAGCCGCCCGGGGACCTATAATTCACCCCTCCACTTT
.,TRBV6-5,.,TRBJ2-7,CASSYSSTGLENEQYF,TGTGCCAGCAGTTACTCGAGTACAGGGTTAGAGAACGAGCAGTACTTC
many,TRBV5-1,.,TRBJ2-3,CASSQQTLTDTQYF,TGCGCCAGCAGCCAACAGACCCTCACAGATACGCAGTATTTT
.,TRBV3-1,.,TRBJ2-5,CASTPGVQETQYF,TGTGCCAGCACCCCAGGGGTCCAAGAGACCCAGTACTTC
many,TRBV10-3,TRBD2,TRBJ2-3,CAIRSAGGQDTQYF,TGTGCCATCAGATCGGCGGGGGGGCAAGATACGCAGTATTTT
many,TRBV6-2/TRBV6-3,TRBD2,TRBJ2-7,CASSEGLAGAEQYF,TGTGCCAGCAGTGAGGGACTAGCGGGGGCCGAGCAGTACTTC
many,TRBV5-1,.,TRBJ1-2,CASSLDGSANYGYTF,TGCGCCAGCAGCTTGGATGGGAGTGCTAACTATGGCTACACCTTC
.,TRBV14,.,TRBJ2-3,CASSQGSLTDTQYF,TGTGCCAGCAGCCAAGGCTCACTCACAGATACGCAGTATTTT
.,TRBV11-2,TRBD2,TRBJ2-3,CASSQGAGGPSDTQYF,TGTGCCAGCAGCCAAGGGGCGGGGGGCCCCTCCGATACGCAGTATTTT
few,TRBV28,.,TRBJ1-2,CATLQAGAAANYGYTF,TGTGCCACCCTTCAAGCGGGGGCAGCCGCTAACTATGGCTACACCTTC
.,TRBV7-2,TRBD1,TRBJ2-1,CASSLDGTGAYNEQFF,TGTGCCAGCAGCTTAGATGGGACAGGGGCATACAATGAGCAGTTCTTC
many,TRBV7-2,.,TRBJ1-4,CASSLMVATNEKLFF,TGTGCCAGCAGCTTAATGGTGGCAACTAATGAAAAACTGTTTTTT
few,TRBV20-1,TRBD2,TRBJ2-5,CSAVSGTSGQETQYF,TGCAGTGCTGTCTCCGGAACTAGCGGCCAAGAGACCCAGTACTTC
few,TRBV3-1,.,TRBJ1-2,CASSQVPRGWGYTF,TGTGCCAGCAGCCAAGTCCCAAGGGGATGGGGCTACACCTTC
many,TRBV7-9,.,TRBJ1-2,CASSLAGGRTWGYTF,TGTGCCAGCAGCTTAGCGGGGGGACGCACTTGGGGCTACACCTTC
few,TRBV7-2,.,TRBJ2-1,CASSLGISGSYNEQFF,TGTGCCAGCAGCTTAGGTATTAGCGGCTCCTACAATGAGCAGTTCTTC
.,TRBV18,.,TRBJ2-1,CASSSVLGDEQFF,TGTGCCAGCTCCTCAGTCTTGGGCGATGAGCAGTTCTTC
.,TRBV20-1,.,TRBJ2-3,CSALPSRDTQYF,TGCAGTGCCCTCCCCTCCCGAGATACGCAGTATTTT
.,TRBV7-9,TRBD1,TRBJ2-4,CASSFPWTGKNIQYF,TGTGCCAGCAGCTTCCCGTGGACAGGGAAAAACATTCAGTACTTC
many,TRBV5-4,.,TRBJ1-1,CASSALRNTEAFF,TGTGCCAGCAGCGCCCTGAGGAACACTGAAGCTTTCTTT
.,TRBV5-4,.,TRBJ1-3,CASSLGEANTIYF,TGTGCCAGCAGCTTGGGGGAGGCAAACACCATATATTTT
many,TRBV20-1,TRBD1,TRBJ1-2,CSAVGQGTYGYTF,TGCAGTGCCGTCGGACAGGGGACCTATGGCTACACCTTC
.,TRBV24-1,.,TRBJ2-2,CATSDRDGTNTGELFF,TGTGCCACCAGTGACCGGGACGGCACGAACACCGGGGAGCTGTTTTTT
.,TRBV6-5,.,TRBJ1-5,CASRRGQLDQPQHF,TGTGCCAGCAGACGGGGGCAGCTAGATCAGCCCCAGCATTTT
many,TRBV29-1,.,TRBJ1-1,CSVERGEAFF,TGCAGCGTTGAACGGGGGGAAGCTTTCTTT
many,TRBV6-2/TRBV6-3,TRBD1,TRBJ2-3,CASTTGTGGRDTQYF,TGTGCCAGCACCACGGGGACAGGGGGCAGAGATACGCAGTATTTT
many,TRBV25-1,TRBD1,TRBJ1-1,CASGRGQGADTEAFF,TGTGCCAGCGGGCGAGGGCAGGGGGCCGACACTGAAGCTTTCTTT
many,TRBV12-2,.,TRBJ1-2,CASASNYGYTF,TGTGCAAGTGCAAGTAACTATGGCTACACCTTC